A selection of T cell receptor beta chains follows, all from one sample in a study of blood T cell repertoires in COVID-19. TCRdb's table, derived via immunoSEQ multiplex PCR, lists solely in-frame clones and lacks some. The table shows about 410,000 clones, with roughly 89% occurring only once. The sample was peripheral blood. These receptors all stem from a woman in her thirties with active or convalescent COVID-19. Each CDR3 is given with its conserved first and last residue. The order of the fields is J gene, V gene, CDR3 protein.

j_gene: TRBJ1-1; v_gene: TRBV6-5; CDR3aa: CASSSDIGTEAFF
j_gene: TRBJ1-1; v_gene: TRBV4-1; CDR3aa: CASSQDPGNTEAFF
j_gene: TRBJ2-2; v_gene: TRBV6-5; CDR3aa: CASRTGSDTGELFF
j_gene: TRBJ1-2; v_gene: TRBV19; CDR3aa: CASSFLTGTGHPYPYGYTF
j_gene: TRBJ2-2; v_gene: TRBV10-1; CDR3aa: CASSRTGASGELFF
j_gene: TRBJ2-5; v_gene: TRBV5-1; CDR3aa: CASSLGRDTNQETQYF
j_gene: TRBJ2-3; v_gene: TRBV5-1; CDR3aa: CASSLPSGRDTQYF
j_gene: TRBJ1-6; v_gene: TRBV6-5; CDR3aa: CASRQENSYNSPLHF
j_gene: TRBJ2-2; v_gene: TRBV18; CDR3aa: CASSDTLSGGELFF
j_gene: TRBJ2-3; v_gene: TRBV4-1; CDR3aa: CASSQDGPPLGGTQYF
j_gene: TRBJ2-3; v_gene: TRBV3-1/TRBV3-2; CDR3aa: CASSRLQAADTQYF
j_gene: TRBJ2-7; v_gene: TRBV7-2; CDR3aa: CASSLFRDTPYEQYF
j_gene: TRBJ1-1; v_gene: TRBV19; CDR3aa: CASSKLGQMNTEAFF
j_gene: TRBJ1-4; v_gene: TRBV5-1; CDR3aa: CASTGTGGSEKLFF
j_gene: TRBJ2-2; v_gene: TRBV19; CDR3aa: CASGLAGVPYTGELFF
j_gene: TRBJ1-2; v_gene: TRBV4-2; CDR3aa: CASSQERPGGSYGYTF
j_gene: TRBJ2-1; v_gene: TRBV7-9; CDR3aa: CASSRPGLGYNEQFF
j_gene: TRBJ2-7; v_gene: TRBV7-9; CDR3aa: CASSSGANEQYF
j_gene: TRBJ2-7; v_gene: TRBV4-1; CDR3aa: CASSQDGEGLYEQYF
j_gene: TRBJ2-1; v_gene: TRBV11-2; CDR3aa: CASSLGSGGPYNEQFF
j_gene: TRBJ2-3; v_gene: TRBV10-2; CDR3aa: CASDGTGGVGSTDTQYF
j_gene: TRBJ1-2; v_gene: TRBV6-5; CDR3aa: CASRDSGTGNYGYTF
j_gene: TRBJ1-1; v_gene: TRBV6-2/TRBV6-3; CDR3aa: CASSSDRAVTEAFF
j_gene: TRBJ2-2; v_gene: TRBV6-6; CDR3aa: CASSSPPTGELFF
j_gene: TRBJ1-5; v_gene: TRBV4-2; CDR3aa: CASSQDDGDRGNQPQHF
j_gene: TRBJ2-7; v_gene: TRBV19; CDR3aa: CASRMALAGGNYEQYF
j_gene: TRBJ1-1; v_gene: TRBV2; CDR3aa: CASTDRGFAAFF
j_gene: TRBJ2-3; v_gene: TRBV18; CDR3aa: CASSPDRITDTQYF
j_gene: TRBJ1-2; v_gene: TRBV28; CDR3aa: CASSYQNYGYTF
j_gene: TRBJ2-1; v_gene: TRBV4-1; CDR3aa: CASSQDGTVVSLEQFF
j_gene: TRBJ2-2; v_gene: TRBV30; CDR3aa: CAWDYTGELFF
j_gene: TRBJ1-5; v_gene: TRBV27; CDR3aa: CASSGGAGGDQPQHF
j_gene: TRBJ2-3; v_gene: TRBV6-5; CDR3aa: CASRPGGSTDTQYF
j_gene: TRBJ2-1; v_gene: TRBV30; CDR3aa: CAWSPRTGGSYNEQFF
j_gene: TRBJ2-7; v_gene: TRBV14; CDR3aa: CASSQGSGDSYEQYF
j_gene: TRBJ2-5; v_gene: TRBV2; CDR3aa: CASSGSGSVKTQYF
j_gene: TRBJ2-3; v_gene: TRBV19; CDR3aa: CASSRDRGPSTDTQYF
j_gene: TRBJ2-4; v_gene: TRBV11-2; CDR3aa: CASSSWDSRSDIQYF
j_gene: TRBJ2-1; v_gene: TRBV27; CDR3aa: CASSLAGVSSYNEQFF
j_gene: TRBJ2-2; v_gene: TRBV6-6; CDR3aa: CASRSTGTGELFF
j_gene: TRBJ1-2; v_gene: TRBV5-1; CDR3aa: CASSSQPPTGYTF
j_gene: TRBJ1-5; v_gene: TRBV2; CDR3aa: CASTDRPQSNQPQHF
j_gene: TRBJ1-1; v_gene: TRBV5-1; CDR3aa: CASSPSGGTEAFF
j_gene: TRBJ2-5; v_gene: TRBV2; CDR3aa: CASSGFGLAGETQYF
j_gene: TRBJ1-1; v_gene: TRBV11-2; CDR3aa: CASSWRTGPMNTEAFF
j_gene: TRBJ1-2; v_gene: TRBV6-6; CDR3aa: CASSLSQQGPLGYGYTF
j_gene: TRBJ1-3; v_gene: TRBV6-5; CDR3aa: CASSLVYSGNTIYF
j_gene: TRBJ2-5; v_gene: TRBV15; CDR3aa: CATSRREETQYF
j_gene: TRBJ1-2; v_gene: TRBV7-9; CDR3aa: CASSQDRDRSYTF
j_gene: TRBJ1-1; v_gene: TRBV3-1/TRBV3-2; CDR3aa: CASSQVATGGTEAFF
j_gene: TRBJ2-3; v_gene: TRBV21-1; CDR3aa: CASSTPSVGQWDLRSTDTQYF
j_gene: TRBJ1-2; v_gene: TRBV6-5; CDR3aa: CASRTLHLANYGYTF
j_gene: TRBJ2-1; v_gene: TRBV5-4; CDR3aa: CASSFQGSSYNEQFF